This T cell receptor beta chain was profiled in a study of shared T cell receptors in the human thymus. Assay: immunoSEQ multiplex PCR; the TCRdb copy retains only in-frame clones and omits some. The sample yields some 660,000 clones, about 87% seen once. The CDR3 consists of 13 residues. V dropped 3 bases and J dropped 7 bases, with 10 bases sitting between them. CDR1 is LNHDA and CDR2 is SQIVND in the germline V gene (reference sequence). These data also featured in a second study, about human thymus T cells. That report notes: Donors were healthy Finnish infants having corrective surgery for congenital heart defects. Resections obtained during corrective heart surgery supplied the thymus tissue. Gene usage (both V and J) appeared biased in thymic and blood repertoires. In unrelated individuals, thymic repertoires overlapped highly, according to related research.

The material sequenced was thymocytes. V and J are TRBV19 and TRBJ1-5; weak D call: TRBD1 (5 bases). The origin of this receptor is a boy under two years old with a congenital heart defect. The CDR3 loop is CASSIRAGQPQHF. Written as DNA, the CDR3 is TGTGCCAGTAGTATCAGGGCAGGGCAGCCCCAGCATTTT.